Below, 7 T cell receptor beta chains from the same sample are listed, as sequenced in a study of CD8 T cells in ankylosing spondylitis. TCRdb recomputed calls from the 5' RACE reads with MiXCR, one row per CDR3 protein. The sample lists about 360,000 distinct CDR3 sequences; approximately 22% were seen once. What was sequenced was blood, either unsorted or a sorted T cell fraction (not recorded which). These receptors all come from a male donor with ankylosing spondylitis or in good health (not recorded which).

There are many counts of this clonotype. The chain employs TRBV5-1 and TRBJ2-7; maybe TRBD1 (5 bases). Deletions cut 4 bases from V and 3 bases from J, with 11 bases between. This CDR3 is 13 amino acids long. Germline values: CDR1 SGHRS, CDR2 YFSETQ. The CDR3 DNA reads as TGCGCCAGCAGCCTAGGACAACGCTACGAGCAGTACTTC. This gives the protein CASSLGQRYEQYF.

The CDR3 DNA follows: TGTGCCATCAGTGAAGGCAGGGGGGGGACAGATACGCAGTATTTT. It translates to CAISEGRGGTDTQYF. The genes are TRBV10-3 and TRBJ2-3; D is perhaps TRBD1 or TRBD2 (7 bases each). The V end lost 3 bases, the J end lost 3 bases, and 13 bases lay between the germline ends. The CDR3 contains 15 residues. Germline CDR1 reads ENHRY; CDR2 reads SYGVKD.

The table lists this clonotype with a few counts. V is TRBV12-3 or TRBV12-4 and J is TRBJ2-3, with 7 positions matching TRBD2. The CDR3 contains 15 residues. Losses at the gene ends were 4 bases for V and 2 bases for J; bases not matched to a gene: 6. The CDR3 nucleotides are TGTGCCAGCAGTTCAACGGGACTACTCACAGATACGCAGTATTTT. Amino acid sequence: CASSSTGLLTDTQYF.

The J gene is TRBJ2-5, the V gene TRBV7-9; D is possibly TRBD1 (6 bases). With 6 bases removed from V and 5 bases from J, the gap between germline ends came to 19 bases. CDR3 size: 15 residues. Per the germline V gene, CDR1 is SEHNR and CDR2 is FQNEAQ (reference sequence). Written as DNA, the CDR3 is TGTGCCAGCAGTATCCCAAGGGGGTACATGGAGACCCAGTACTTC. Translating it yields CASSIPRGYMETQYF.

This clonotype showed up just a few times. This sequence joins TRBV7-9 and TRBJ2-7; no clear D gene. Trimming removed 3 bases from V and 6 bases from J, with 15 bases in between. Germline assignment: CDR1 SEHNR and CDR2 FQNEAQ (reference sequence). The length of the CDR3 is 14 residues. CDR3 in amino acids: CASSLGEIPAEQYF. As DNA, the CDR3 is TGTGCCAGCAGCTTGGGCGAAATCCCCGCCGAGCAGTACTTC. Together with reference TRBV7-9 and TRBJ2-7, the CDR3 gives the full variable domain: DTGVSQNPRHKITKRGQNVTFRCDPISEHNRLYWYRQTLGQGPEFLTYFQNEAQLEKSRLLSDRFSAERPKGSFSTLEIQRTEQGDSAMYLCASSLGEIPAEQYFGPGTRLTVT.

This clonotype was observed a handful of times. The CDR3 nucleotides read TGCGCCAGCAGCCAAGATCTGGATACCTACAATGAGCAGTTCTTC. Its protein is CASSQDLDTYNEQFF. This chain joins TRBV4-1 and TRBJ2-1; D ambiguous. Germline-derived CDR1 and CDR2 are MGHRA and YSYEKL. This CDR3 spans 15 amino acids. The V end was cut by 0 bases, the J end by 2 bases, with 8 bases between.

The sample holds a few counts of this clonotype. V is TRBV4-1 and J is TRBJ2-1; a weak D match, TRBD1 (5 bases). Germline assignment: CDR1 MGHRA and CDR2 YSYEKL. V dropped 1 base and J dropped 15 bases, with 16 bases sitting between them. The CDR3 sequence is 13 residues long. The CDR3 sequence: CASSQADDSPSFF. The CDR3 region has the DNA TGCGCCAGCAGCCAAGCGGACGACAGCCCGTCGTTCTTC.